This TCR beta chain was obtained from a study of naive and memory T cell subsets. Notes on the study in general: This RNA-based method may be sensitive to activation-related transcript changes.

This clonotype has only a few counts. As yet, its antigen is unknown. Amplification of ligated cDNA took four PCR rounds with SP2 and nested alpha and beta constant primers. Reverse transcription of blood and skin TCR RNA was primed at alpha and beta constant regions. TCRdb independently ran MiXCR on the 5' RACE reads; one entry per CDR3 protein. The repertoire has approximately 52,000 distinct CDR3 sequences, roughly 4.7% of them found once; the top ten carry approximately 0.84%. The library had UMIs added by 3' ligation of an oligonucleotide to TCR cDNA. Adult healthy volunteers gave 2.5 ml peripheral blood for whole-blood RNA. Input was about 1 to 1,100 ng of DNase-treated total RNA without cell sorting. The trim removed 5 bases at V and 6 bases at J, leaving 4 bases unmatched. CDR3 size: 14 residues. Germline-derived CDR1 and CDR2 are LNHDA and SQIVND (reference sequence).

This chain connects TRBV19 to TRBJ2-1; 10 nucleotides agree with TRBD2. The sequence was obtained from a female donor in good health. The CDR3 here is CASSASGGSNEQFF. The CDR3 DNA reads TGTGCCAGTAGTGCTAGCGGGGGTTCCAATGAGCAGTTCTTC.